This entry lists 32 T cell receptor beta chains sequenced from one sample in a study of OX40 agonist ivuxolimab in advanced cancers. Profiled with immunoSEQ multiplex PCR; TCRdb holds only in-frame clones, not every one. The table has 55,000 to 85,000 clones, around 86% seen once. The sample was CD4+ or CD8+ T cells sorted from blood, taken in a trial of the OX40 agonist ivuxolimab. Source of these receptors: an adult with an advanced solid tumor such as melanoma, head and neck, liver or kidney cancer.

The V and J genes are TRBV5-6 and TRBJ2-7; the match to TRBD1 covers 7 bases. CDR3 size: 15 residues. Germline CDR1 is SGHDT and CDR2 is YYEEEE. The V and J ends lost 3 bases and 5 bases, in that order; junction bases with no gene match: 11. CDR3 loop: CASSSTDRVGDEQYF. The DNA of the CDR3 is TGTGCCAGCAGCTCAACAGACAGGGTAGGGGACGAGCAGTACTTC.

The chain uses TRBV2 and TRBJ1-2; 7 bases align to TRBD1. CDR3 size: 12 residues. With V trimmed by 6 bases and J by 9 bases, 7 bases remained unmatched. The germline V gene encodes CDR1 SNHLY and CDR2 FYNNEI. CDR3 DNA sequence: TGTGCCAGCAGGCTCTCAGGGGGAAGCTACACCTTC. Translation gives CASRLSGGSYTF. Full variable domain (missing parts from reference TRBV2 and TRBJ1-2): EPEVTQTPSHQVTQMGQEVILRCVPISNHLYFYWYRQILGQKVEFLVSFYNNEISEKSEIFDDQFSVERPDGSNFTLKIRSTKLEDSAMYFCASRLSGGSYTFGSGTRLTVV.

The rearrangement links TRBV2 to TRBJ1-4; D might be TRBD1 (6 bases). This CDR3 region has 15 residues. The V gene's germline CDR1 is SNHLY and CDR2 FYNNEI. Trimming cost V 6 bases and J 6 bases, with 17 bases left between them. CDR3 amino acids: CASRPNRDPYEKLFF. The CDR3 region has the DNA TGTGCCAGCAGACCCAACAGGGACCCTTATGAAAAACTGTTTTTT.

The gene calls are TRBV6-6 and TRBJ1-2; maybe TRBD1 (6 bases). This CDR3 contains 15 residues. V was clipped by 2 bases and J by 2 bases, with 12 bases between them. Germline lookup yields CDR1 MNHNY and CDR2 SVGAGI (reference sequence). This CDR3 reads CASSYDAGANYGYTF. For the CDR3, the DNA is TGTGCCAGCAGTTACGATGCAGGGGCAAACTATGGCTACACCTTC.

The rearrangement uses TRBV27 and TRBJ1-4; D might be TRBD1 (6 bases). Trimming pared 5 bases from V and 10 bases from J, leaving 17 bases between. This CDR3 comprises 14 residues. Germline CDR1 MNHEY, CDR2 SMNVEV (reference sequence). This chain's CDR3 is CASSEGGGSGKLFF. The CDR3 coding sequence is TGTGCCAGCAGTGAAGGGGGGGGCTCGGGAAAACTGTTTTTT.

CDR3 DNA sequence: TGTGCCAGCTCAAACCAGTTCCCAGGGAATAATTCACCCCTCCACTTT. It translates to CASSNQFPGNNSPLHF. The chain combines TRBV18 with TRBJ1-6; D possibly corresponds to TRBD1 (5 bases). Germline CDR1 is KGHSH and CDR2 is LQKENI. V dropped 5 bases and J dropped 5 bases, with 16 bases sitting between them. This CDR3 spans 16 amino acids.

The gene calls are TRBV5-1 and TRBJ2-3, with a possible D match to TRBD2 (6 bases). The germline V gene encodes CDR1 SGHRS and CDR2 YFSETQ. CDR3 size: 14 residues. The germline V and J ends were trimmed by 4 bases and 5 bases, with 14 bases remaining between them. The CDR3 coding sequence is TGCGCCAGCAGCGCGGGCCAGGAGGGAGATACGCAGTATTTT. This encodes CASSAGQEGDTQYF. Full variable domain (outside the CDR3, taken from reference TRBV5-1 and TRBJ2-3): KAGVTQTPRYLIKTRGQQVTLSCSPISGHRSVSWYQQTPGQGLQFLFEYFSETQRNKGNFPGRFSGRQFSNSRSEMNVSTLELGDSALYLCASSAGQEGDTQYFGPGTRLTVL.

The genes are TRBV18 and TRBJ2-3, with D uncertain. CDR1 and CDR2 (germline): KGHSH, LQKENI. Trimming pared 3 bases from V and 4 bases from J, leaving 14 bases between. CDR3 size: 15 residues. CDR3 bases: TGTGCCAGCTCACCGACTGCCGATTCGGCAGATACGCAGTATTTT. Translation gives CASSPTADSADTQYF.

The rearrangement uses TRBV19 and TRBJ1-3, with D perhaps TRBD1 (5 bases). Trimming took off 6 bases at V and 0 bases at J, with 12 bases between the two ends. In germline, CDR1 is LNHDA, CDR2 SQIVND (reference sequence). The CDR3 is 15 residues long. The DNA of the CDR3 is TGTGCCAGTAGCAAACAGGTAGACTCTGGAAACACCATATATTTT. The encoded protein is CASSKQVDSGNTIYF. The full variable domain, rest sourced from reference TRBV19 and TRBJ1-3, is DGGITQSPKYLFRKEGQNVTLSCEQNLNHDAMYWYRQDPGQGLRLIYYSQIVNDFQKGDIAEGYSVSREKKESFPLTVTSAQKNPTAFYLCASSKQVDSGNTIYFGEGSWLTVV.

The chain is built from TRBV15 and TRBJ1-2; the match to TRBD1 covers 7 bases. The CDR3 is 13 amino acids. Per germline, CDR1 LNHNV and CDR2 YYDKDF (reference sequence). Germline trimming cut 4 bases from V and 8 bases from J; bases unmatched to any gene: 7. CDR3 nucleotides: TGTGCCACCAGCACGACAGGGAGGGAGGGCTACACCTTC. The encoded protein is CATSTTGREGYTF.

The V call is TRBV6-6, the J call TRBJ2-1, with 8 nucleotides matching TRBD1. This CDR3 contains 13 residues. The germline V gene has CDR1 MNHNY and CDR2 SVGAGI (reference sequence). V dropped 5 bases and J dropped 6; count of bases not matched to a gene: 3. CDR3: CASSQGQVNEQFF. In nucleotides, the CDR3 is TGTGCCAGCAGTCAGGGACAGGTCAATGAGCAGTTCTTC.

The genes are TRBV5-4 and TRBJ2-1; D unclear. Germline assignment: CDR1 SGHNT and CDR2 YYREEE (reference sequence). V lost 4 bases, J lost 8 bases, and 7 bases lay in between. The CDR3 has 11 residues. The CDR3 sequence is CASSLNYEQFF. The DNA for the CDR3 is TGTGCCAGCAGCCTGAACTATGAGCAGTTCTTC. Based on the CDR3 plus reference TRBV5-4 and TRBJ2-1, the full variable domain is ETGVTQSPTHLIKTRGQQVTLRCSSQSGHNTVSWYQQALGQGPQFIFQYYREEENGRGNFPPRFSGLQFPNYSSELNVNALELDDSALYLCASSLNYEQFFGPGTRLTVL.

The rearrangement uses TRBV11-2 and TRBJ2-7; TRBD2 agrees at 9 bases. Germline CDR1 is SGHAT and CDR2 is FQNNGV. Germline trimming cut 0 bases from V and 4 bases from J; bases unmatched to any gene: 4. This CDR3 spans 15 amino acids. The chain's CDR3 is CASSLDLAGPYEQYF. The CDR3 nucleotides are TGTGCCAGCAGCTTAGATCTAGCGGGGCCGTACGAGCAGTACTTC.

The rearrangement uses TRBV6-7 and TRBJ1-5; D possibly corresponds to TRBD1 (5 bases). TRBV6-7 is sorted into the ORF group, with uncertain function. The CDR3 is made up of 12 amino acids. V dropped 11 bases and J dropped 6 bases, with 14 bases sitting between them. Written as DNA, the CDR3 is TGTGCCCCGGTCGGGGGAGGTCAGCCCCAGCATTTT. It translates to CAPVGGGQPQHF.

This rearrangement joins TRBV7-9 to TRBJ2-3, with TRBD1 matching 10 bases. CDR1 and CDR2 (germline): SEHNR, FQNEAQ (reference sequence). This CDR3 comprises 16 residues. The trim removed 3 bases at V and 10 bases at J, leaving 13 bases unmatched. As DNA, the CDR3 is TGTGCCAGCAGCTTCCCCGGGACAGGGGTCGCCTTGGCGCAGTATTTT. Translating it yields CASSFPGTGVALAQYF.

This chain connects TRBV6-1 to TRBJ1-6, with 7 nucleotides matching TRBD1. The J segment lost 0 bases and the V segment lost 4 bases, leaving 15 bases of the junction unmatched. CDR3 size: 20 residues. Germline V gives CDR1 MNHNS, CDR2 SASEGT. In DNA, the CDR3 is TGTGCCAGCAGTGCCCGGACAGGCGCGGCCTTAAGCTCCTATAATTCACCCCTCCACTTT. This codes for CASSARTGAALSSYNSPLHF.

This clone was seen a single time. The CDR3 reads CASSAGLAGAQETQYF. CDR3 sequence (DNA): TGCGCCAGCAGCGCGGGACTAGCGGGAGCCCAAGAGACCCAGTACTTC. The chain links TRBV5-1 to TRBJ2-5; TRBD2 aligns across 14 bases. There are 16 residues in the CDR3. Looked up from germline, CDR1 is SGHRS and CDR2 is YFSETQ. The J segment lost 1 base and the V segment lost 4 bases, leaving 3 bases of the junction unmatched. The complete variable domain, with remaining parts taken from reference TRBV5-1 and TRBJ2-5, reads KAGVTQTPRYLIKTRGQQVTLSCSPISGHRSVSWYQQTPGQGLQFLFEYFSETQRNKGNFPGRFSGRQFSNSRSEMNVSTLELGDSALYLCASSAGLAGAQETQYFGPGTRLLVL.

The chain has TRBV10-2 and TRBJ2-3; D may match TRBD1 or TRBD2 (5 bases each). Germline-derived CDR1 and CDR2 are WSHSY and SAAADI. Trimming took off 2 bases at V and 1 base at J, with 10 bases between the two ends. The CDR3 sequence is 15 residues long. The CDR3 protein is CASSEGGGGTDTQYF. The CDR3 region has the DNA TGCGCCAGCAGTGAGGGGGGTGGGGGCACAGATACGCAGTATTTT.

This sequence joins TRBV5-5 and TRBJ1-4, with 9 bases matching TRBD1. The germline gives CDR1 SGHKS, CDR2 YYEKEE (reference sequence). Losses at the gene ends were 4 bases for V and 8 bases for J; bases not matched to a gene: 6. The CDR3 totals 14 residues. CDR3 DNA: TGTGCCAGCAGCAGGACAGGGGACCTGGAAAAACTGTTTTTT. Residues: CASSRTGDLEKLFF.

The chain uses TRBV29-1 and TRBJ2-2; 9 bases line up with TRBD1. The length of the CDR3 is 14 residues. The trim removed 7 bases at V and 0 bases at J, leaving 3 bases unmatched. The germline V gene encodes CDR1 SQVTM and CDR2 ANQGSEA. CDR3 sequence (DNA): TGCAGCGCGGACAGGGGACCGAACACCGGGGAGCTGTTTTTT. It encodes CSADRGPNTGELFF.

The rearrangement joins TRBV6-5 to TRBJ2-7; the match to TRBD1 covers 7 bases. The V segment lost 5 bases and the J segment 3 bases; nucleotides outside the gene matches: 4. The CDR3 runs to 13 residues. The V gene's germline CDR1 is MNHEY and CDR2 SVGAGI. CDR3 sequence: CASSPGTVYEQYF. CDR3 sequence (DNA): TGTGCCAGCAGTCCCGGGACAGTCTACGAGCAGTACTTC.

The CDR3 sequence is CASSPTVDGNTIYF. CDR3 sequence (DNA): TGCGCCAGCAGCCCGACCGTCGATGGAAACACCATATATTTT. The rearrangement uses TRBV5-1 and TRBJ1-3, with D unclear. Germline values: CDR1 SGHRS, CDR2 YFSETQ. The CDR3 extends over 14 amino acids. V was trimmed by 4 bases and J by 3 bases, leaving 11 bases between them.

The DNA for the CDR3 is TGTGCCAGCAGGGGGCCGGCGGGGGTCTCCTACGAGCAGTACTTC. This translates into CASRGPAGVSYEQYF. The chain joins TRBV2 to TRBJ2-7; 7 bases match TRBD2. Looked up from germline, CDR1 is SNHLY and CDR2 is FYNNEI. Germline trimming cut 6 bases from V and 0 bases from J; bases unmatched to any gene: 8. This CDR3 region has 15 residues.

V gene TRBV5-1 combines with J gene TRBJ1-4; D perhaps matches TRBD1 (5 bases). The CDR3 sequence is 15 residues long. V lost 0 bases and J 0 bases, leaving 6 bases between the germline ends. Germline V lookup: CDR1 SGHRS, CDR2 YFSETQ. CDR3 region: CASSLGTPTNEKLFF. CDR3 nucleotide sequence: TGCGCCAGCAGCTTGGGGACACCAACTAATGAAAAACTGTTTTTT.

The V gene is TRBV4-2, the J gene TRBJ1-3; 7 bases line up with TRBD1. This CDR3 has 15 amino acids. With 0 bases clipped from V and 8 bases from J, the junction kept 7 bases outside the gene matches. CDR1 LGHNA and CDR2 YNFKEQ come from the germline V gene. The CDR3 DNA follows: TGTGCCAGCAGCCAAGAAATGTCCCAGGGGGACACCATATATTTT. Translated: CASSQEMSQGDTIYF.

The table lists this clone with a count of one. The rearrangement uses TRBV21-1 and TRBJ1-6; whether TRBD1, the table's D call, matches the DNA was not checked. TRBV21-1 is a pseudogene locus. The CDR3 consists of 16 residues. This CDR3 is CASSKRTGGNNSPLHF. In DNA, the CDR3 is TGTGCCAGCAGCAAACGGACAGGGGGAAACAATTCACCCCTCCACTTT.

The chain links TRBV19 to TRBJ1-6; D not certain. CDR1 LNHDA and CDR2 SQIVND come from the germline V gene (reference sequence). This CDR3 comprises 13 residues. V lost 8 bases to trimming and J lost 9 bases, with 14 bases between them. The CDR3 DNA reads TGTGCCAGTGAAACGGACGGAGTTTCACCCCTCCACTTT. This sequence encodes CASETDGVSPLHF.

DNA of the CDR3: TGTGCCAGCAGTACAGGGGGCGGTGAAAAACTGTTTTTT. It encodes CASSTGGGEKLFF. V and J are TRBV6-6 and TRBJ1-4, with 9 bases fitting TRBD1. CDR1 and CDR2 (germline): MNHNY, SVGAGI (reference sequence). With 5 bases clipped from V and 7 bases from J, the junction kept 2 bases outside the gene matches. The CDR3 totals 13 residues.

The V call is TRBV6-1, the J call TRBJ1-1; D is possibly TRBD1 (5 bases). The CDR3 has 13 amino acids. Germline V CDR1 and CDR2: MNHNS, SASEGT. V lost 3 bases, J lost 7 bases, and 12 bases lay in between. CDR3 amino acids: CASSEHIDSEAFF. CDR3 coding DNA: TGTGCCAGCAGTGAGCATATTGACAGTGAAGCTTTCTTT.

The chain recombines TRBV28 with TRBJ1-3; D remains unclear. This CDR3 spans 14 amino acids. Trimming pared 3 bases from V and 4 bases from J, leaving 10 bases between. Germline CDR1 MDHEN, CDR2 SYDVKM. The CDR3 sequence: CASSFSVVGNTIYF. The CDR3 region has the DNA TGTGCCAGCAGTTTCTCTGTCGTAGGAAACACCATATATTTT.

V and J are TRBV6-5 and TRBJ1-2; D not resolved. CDR3 length equals 12 residues. The germline CDR1 and CDR2 sequences are MNHEY and SVGAGI. V was pared by 10 bases and J by 13 bases, with 22 bases between. The CDR3 bases are TGTGCCACCTACCCCCGAGCCGGGCCGCTCACCTTC. Translating it yields CATYPRAGPLTF.

About this clone: Compared with germline, one end of the junction differs, possibly owing to a read error. V and J are TRBV6-1 and TRBJ2-7; D perhaps matches TRBD1 (6 bases). CDR1 is MNHNS and CDR2 is SASEGT in the germline V gene. This CDR3 spans 10 amino acids. The CDR3 spells CASGTGRTRF. CDR3 DNA sequence: TGTGCCAGCGGAACAGGGCGTACTCGCTTC.